A selection of T cell receptor beta chains follows, all from one sample in a study of PD-L1 blockade in urothelial cancer. Clones were sequenced by immunoSEQ multiplex PCR, and TCRdb holds only the in-frame ones, with some missing. The data show about 43,000 clones, roughly 85% seen once. Sequencing used PBMCs, obtained around atezolizumab (anti-PD-L1) treatment. These receptors came from a man in his 60s with urothelial cancer. Each CDR3 is given with its conserved first and last residue. The D gene is left open where the match is weak. Clone size is shown for a subset of rows, as once, few, many or a class of expanded clone.

j_call: TRBJ1-2
d_call: -
v_call: TRBV29-1
clone_size: -
cdr3_nt: TGCAGCGTTGTGGCCCCGCTTGGCTACACCTTC
cdr3_aa: CSVVAPLGYTF

j_call: TRBJ2-7
d_call: TRBD1
v_call: TRBV18
clone_size: -
cdr3_nt: TGTGCCAGCTCACCGCCGGGACAGGGTAACGACGAGCAGTACTTC
cdr3_aa: CASSPPGQGNDEQYF

j_call: TRBJ1-1
d_call: -
v_call: TRBV19
clone_size: once
cdr3_nt: TGTGCCAGTAGCGGATCAGGGTTCACTGAAGCTTTCTTT
cdr3_aa: CASSGSGFTEAFF

j_call: TRBJ1-1
d_call: -
v_call: TRBV7-9
clone_size: few
cdr3_nt: TGTGCCAGCAGCTTAGGCAGGGATGTCACTGAAGCTTTCTTT
cdr3_aa: CASSLGRDVTEAFF

j_call: TRBJ1-5
d_call: -
v_call: TRBV11-2
clone_size: -
cdr3_nt: TGTGCCAGCAGCCAGACCGGGATAGGGCCCCAGCATTTT
cdr3_aa: CASSQTGIGPQHF

j_call: TRBJ1-5
d_call: TRBD1
v_call: TRBV19
clone_size: -
cdr3_nt: TGTGCCAGTAGTATAGGGACAGGGTCCGGTCAGCCCCAGCATTTT
cdr3_aa: CASSIGTGSGQPQHF

j_call: TRBJ1-1
d_call: -
v_call: TRBV12-5
clone_size: once
cdr3_nt: TGTGCTAGTGCCAGACAGCTTGGGAACACTGAAGCTTTCTTT
cdr3_aa: CASARQLGNTEAFF

j_call: TRBJ2-3
d_call: TRBD1
v_call: TRBV6-6
clone_size: -
cdr3_nt: TGTGCCAGCAGCACCCCGGGACAGGGTATGGATACGCAGTATTTT
cdr3_aa: CASSTPGQGMDTQYF

j_call: TRBJ2-1
d_call: TRBD1
v_call: TRBV18
clone_size: -
cdr3_nt: TGTGCCAGCTCACCAAACAGGGGATTTCCCAATGAGCAGTTCTTC
cdr3_aa: CASSPNRGFPNEQFF

j_call: TRBJ2-5
d_call: TRBD1
v_call: TRBV28
clone_size: -
cdr3_nt: TGTGCCAGCAGTTCGCCTCCTTGGCGGACAGGAAACTACCAAGAGACCCAGTACTTC
cdr3_aa: CASSSPPWRTGNYQETQYF

j_call: TRBJ1-2
d_call: TRBD1
v_call: TRBV4-1
clone_size: once
cdr3_nt: TGCGCCAGCAGCCAAAGGGGGGTAGTGGACAGGGGTTGGGGTGGCTACACCTTC
cdr3_aa: CASSQRGVVDRGWGGYTF

j_call: TRBJ1-2
d_call: -
v_call: TRBV19
clone_size: -
cdr3_nt: TGTGCCAGTAGTGGACCGGACATCCCGAGTTGGGACTATGGCTACACCTTC
cdr3_aa: CASSGPDIPSWDYGYTF

j_call: TRBJ1-5
d_call: TRBD1
v_call: TRBV7-8
clone_size: once
cdr3_nt: TGTGCCAGCAGCCCGCAAACAGGGGGCGGTCAGCCCCAGCATTTT
cdr3_aa: CASSPQTGGGQPQHF

j_call: TRBJ1-5
d_call: -
v_call: TRBV19
clone_size: -
cdr3_nt: TGTGCCAGTAGTATAGATACTAACAATCAGCCCCAGCATTTT
cdr3_aa: CASSIDTNNQPQHF

j_call: TRBJ2-3
d_call: TRBD2
v_call: TRBV28
clone_size: -
cdr3_nt: TGTGCCAGCAGCCCAAGCGGGGGGGCCACAGATACGCAGTATTTT
cdr3_aa: CASSPSGGATDTQYF

j_call: TRBJ2-1
d_call: -
v_call: TRBV10-1
clone_size: -
cdr3_nt: TGCGCCAGCAGTGCAGGTTACAATGAGCAGTTCTTC
cdr3_aa: CASSAGYNEQFF

j_call: TRBJ1-1
d_call: TRBD1
v_call: TRBV6-5
clone_size: -
cdr3_nt: TGTGCCACGCGAACAGGGGACACTGAAGCTTTCTTT
cdr3_aa: CATRTGDTEAFF

j_call: TRBJ1-1
d_call: TRBD1
v_call: TRBV5-4
clone_size: -
cdr3_nt: TGTGCCAGCAGCCCGATGACAGGGGCGAACACTGAAGCTTTCTTT
cdr3_aa: CASSPMTGANTEAFF

j_call: TRBJ2-3
d_call: TRBD1
v_call: TRBV10-1
clone_size: -
cdr3_nt: TGCGCCAGCAGTGAGGGACAGGCGGCAGATACGCAGTATTTT
cdr3_aa: CASSEGQAADTQYF

j_call: TRBJ2-7
d_call: TRBD2
v_call: TRBV9
clone_size: -
cdr3_nt: TGTGCCAGCAGCGTGGGGGGGTCCTCCTACGAGCAGTACTTC
cdr3_aa: CASSVGGSSYEQYF